These 2 T cell receptor beta chains came from one sample sequenced in a study of blood T cell repertoires in COVID-19. TCRdb's copy holds only in-frame clones and misses some; the assay was immunoSEQ multiplex PCR. Of about 240,000 clones in the sample, around 86% are singletons; the top ten hold about 7.6%. The sample was peripheral blood. The receptors were gathered from a woman between 65 and 79 years old with active or convalescent COVID-19.

The chain carries TRBV15 and TRBJ1-2, with D possibly being TRBD1 (6 bases). Germline lookup yields CDR1 LNHNV and CDR2 YYDKDF (reference sequence). V was pared by 0 bases and J by 4 bases, with 15 bases between. The CDR3 contains 16 residues. CDR3 DNA: TGTGCCACCAGCAGAGAGGGGGCAGGGGTAGGCTATGGCTACACCTTC. It specifies CATSREGAGVGYGYTF.

This clone was recorded once. The chain is built from TRBV10-1 and TRBJ1-3, with D unclear. This CDR3 region has 12 residues. V lost 8 bases to trimming and J lost 3 bases, with 8 bases between them. Per germline, CDR1 WNHNN and CDR2 SYGVQD (reference sequence). CDR3 sequence (DNA): TGCGCCAGCGCTGGCAGTGGAAACACCATATATTTT. Translated: CASAGSGNTIYF.